The source of this T cell receptor beta chain is a study of blood T cell repertoires in COVID-19. CDR3 length: 15 residues. The junction had 5 bases not matched to a gene; V was cut back by 1 base and J by 5 bases. Germline V lookup: CDR1 LGHDT, CDR2 YNNKEL (reference sequence). Sequenced by immunoSEQ multiplex PCR; TCRdb stores in-frame clones only, minus some. The sample includes under 300,000 clones, approximately 86% of them seen just once. Material for sequencing was peripheral blood. The chain joins TRBV3-1 (or the pseudogene TRBV3-2) to TRBJ2-7, with 10 bases identical to TRBD2. This sequence was found in a woman in her 70s with COVID-19, enrolled during active disease. The CDR3 nucleotides read TGTGCCAGCAGCCAAGGGATAGCGGGGGGCAACGAGCAGTACTTC. It encodes CASSQGIAGGNEQYF.